Listed here are 26 T cell receptor beta chains from one sample, sequenced in a study of regulatory T cells in long-lasting Graves disease. Sample time point: newly diagnosed GD, antithyroid drugs for less than 3 months. Extracted RNA from PBMCs served as the source of the TCR library. Arm-PCR with iRepertoire HTBI primers amplified the CDR3 regions for these TCR beta libraries. In TCRdb, the multiplex PCR reads were re-called with MiXCR into one record per CDR3 protein. The sample has over 350,000 distinct CDR3 sequences, approximately 16% seen once. The same sample was also used in a study of T cells in Graves' hyperthyroidism and ophthalmopathy.

The sample consisted of peripheral blood mononuclear cells (PBMCs), taken at new diagnosis, from a patient treated with antithyroid drugs. The receptors here all came from a woman in her thirties or forties with Graves disease.

This clonotype was seen ten or more times. V usage is TRBV11-2 and J usage is TRBJ1-6; weak D call: TRBD1 (5 bases). Germline V gives CDR1 SGHAT, CDR2 FQNNGV. V was shortened by 4 bases and J by 7 bases, with 14 bases between the two germline ends. The CDR3 has 15 amino acids. The CDR3 sequence is CASSSLRDGNSPLHF. In nucleotides, the CDR3 is TGTGCCAGCAGCTCCCTCAGGGATGGGAATTCACCCCTCCACTTT.

This chain uses TRBV6-2 or TRBV6-3 with TRBJ2-5, with TRBD1 identical over 11 bases. The CDR3 is made up of 19 amino acids. Per germline, CDR1 MNHEY and CDR2 SVGEGT. Trimming took 7 bases from V and 5 from J; bases not matched to a gene: 21. The CDR3 DNA follows: TGTGCCAGCACCATTAAGGCTGGACAGGGGGCCGCTGTTGGGGAGACCCAGTACTTC. Residues: CASTIKAGQGAAVGETQYF.

This clonotype has a handful of counts. V usage is TRBV6-1 and J usage is TRBJ2-7, with a tentative D call TRBD1 (6 bases). CDR3 size: 15 residues. Per the germline V gene, CDR1 is MNHNS and CDR2 is SASEGT. With 7 bases removed from V and 2 bases from J, the gap between germline ends came to 18 bases. The CDR3 region has the DNA TGTGCCAGCACCTCTCGTATGGGGGCGACCTACGAGCAGTACTTC. It encodes CASTSRMGATYEQYF.

This clonotype has a count of ten or more. The CDR3 loop reads CASSQYDAREQYF. For the CDR3, the DNA is TGTGCCAGCAGCCAATATGACGCGCGGGAGCAGTACTTC. V is TRBV16 and J is TRBJ2-7; D gene ambiguous. V shed 1 base and J shed 7 bases, with 11 bases lying between them. Germline CDR1 reads KGHSY; CDR2 reads FQNENV. The CDR3 is 13 amino acids.

This clonotype was seen at least ten times. The rearrangement links TRBV6-5 to TRBJ1-2; 9 positions match TRBD1. V shed 0 bases, J shed 8 bases, and the junction held 10 bases outside the gene matches. In germline, CDR1 is MNHEY, CDR2 SVGAGI. There are 16 residues in the CDR3. Here the CDR3 DNA reads TGTGCCAGCAGTTACTCGTCGGGGACAGGGCCCAGCGGCTACACCTTC. Protein product: CASSYSSGTGPSGYTF.

Ten or more counts support this clonotype. This chain connects TRBV10-3 to TRBJ2-6; D may be TRBD1 (6 bases). This CDR3 is built from 14 residues. The germline gives CDR1 ENHRY, CDR2 SYGVKD. V dropped 10 bases and J dropped 1 base, with 11 bases sitting between them. The CDR3 loop reads CATNRDSGANVLTF. As DNA, the CDR3 is TGTGCCACGAACAGGGATTCTGGGGCCAACGTCCTGACTTTC.

In its sample, this clonotype was seen a few times. With a much larger clone just one base away, this may be a read error. The conserved phenylalanine or tryptophan normally closing the CDR3 is absent here, so this likely arose from a read error. V usage is TRBV6-5 and J usage is TRBJ2-1; D is perhaps TRBD2 (5 bases). Germline-derived CDR1 and CDR2 are MNHEY and SVGAGI. Trimming took 4 bases from V and 5 from J, leaving 18 bases between them. The CDR3 is 16 residues long. Here the CDR3 DNA reads TGTGCCAGCAGTTCCCGTGGCGAGGCTAGCAACAATGAGCAGTTCCTC. It is translated as CASSSRGEASNNEQFL.

This clonotype occurred a few times. This chain uses TRBV19 with TRBJ2-7, with TRBD1 matching over 7 bases. The germline V gene has CDR1 LNHDA and CDR2 SQIVND (reference sequence). The CDR3 has 13 residues. Trimming cost V 5 bases and J 5 bases; bases outside gene matches: 6. In nucleotides, the CDR3 is TGTGCCAGTAGTCCCCACAGGGGCGACGAGCAGTACTTC. Residues: CASSPHRGDEQYF. The variable domain in full, completed from reference TRBV19 and TRBJ2-7, reads DGGITQSPKYLFRKEGQNVTLSCEQNLNHDAMYWYRQDPGQGLRLIYYSQIVNDFQKGDIAEGYSVSREKKESFPLTVTSAQKNPTAFYLCASSPHRGDEQYFGPGTRLTVT.

The V call is TRBV6-1, the J call TRBJ1-5; TRBD1 matches 7 bases. With V trimmed by 6 bases and J by 2 bases, 13 bases remained unmatched. CDR3 size: 17 residues. Germline CDR1 is MNHNS and CDR2 is SASEGT. The CDR3 loop reads CASSAEGQPSRNQPQHF. The CDR3 DNA reads TGTGCCAGCAGCGCGGAGGGACAGCCCAGCCGCAATCAGCCCCAGCATTTT.

Note on this clonotype: A far larger clone is just one base off, so this is likely a read error. This chain connects TRBV2 to TRBJ2-1; D is unclear. Germline assignment: CDR1 SNHLY and CDR2 FYNNEI. This CDR3 is 12 amino acids long. This CDR3 is CASTTGGSEQLF. The CDR3 nucleotides read TGTGCCAGCACCACGGGCGGTTCTGAGCAGCTCTTC.

This clonotype was detected many times. The V gene is TRBV29-1, the J gene TRBJ2-3; D ambiguous. V lost 0 bases to trimming and J lost 2 bases, with 9 bases between them. This CDR3 region has 14 residues. Germline V lookup: CDR1 SQVTM, CDR2 ANQGSEA. The CDR3 DNA follows: TGCAGCGTTGAAGAGTCCAGGACCACAGATACGCAGTATTTT. Translation gives CSVEESRTTDTQYF.

The sample holds a few counts of this clonotype. The chain is built from TRBV12-3 or TRBV12-4 and TRBJ2-2; either TRBD1 or TRBD2 may fit D (5 bases each). The CDR3 is made up of 15 amino acids. V gave up 5 bases and J gave up 5 bases, with 15 bases separating them. CDR3 in DNA: TGTGCCAGCAGTGCGCCGGGGCGCCGGACCGGGGAGCTGTTTTTT. Translation: CASSAPGRRTGELFF.

Many counts were recorded for this clonotype. The V call is TRBV7-3, the J call TRBJ1-1; the D gene is possibly TRBD1 (6 bases). Trimming cost V 1 base and J 4 bases, with 19 bases left between them. CDR3 length equals 17 residues. Per the germline V gene, CDR1 is SGHTA and CDR2 is FQGTGA. The CDR3 DNA reads TGTGCCAGCAGCTTAAGCCACAGGGCCGCGGGTCCCACTGAAGCTTTCTTT. This encodes CASSLSHRAAGPTEAFF.

The table lists this clonotype with many counts. V and J are TRBV5-1 and TRBJ1-1, with D unclear. CDR1 is SGHRS and CDR2 is YFSETQ in the germline V gene. The CDR3 spans 12 residues. V was pared by 0 bases and J by 4 bases, with 4 bases between. The CDR3 coding sequence is TGCGCCAGCAGCTTGGATGCCACTGAAGCTTTCTTT. Its protein product is CASSLDATEAFF.

This clonotype was counted ten times or more. The chain couples TRBV5-6 to TRBJ1-1; the match to TRBD1 covers 7 bases. CDR1 and CDR2 from the germline V gene are SGHDT and YYEEEE. V gave up 4 bases and J gave up 6 bases; unmatched junction bases: 9. The CDR3 is 14 residues long. The CDR3 DNA reads TGTGCCAGCAGCAAACAGGGGAGGGCCCCTGAAGCTTTCTTT. Amino acids: CASSKQGRAPEAFF.

This clonotype was counted at least ten times. The chain combines TRBV2 with TRBJ2-3, with 12 nucleotides matching TRBD1. Germline loops: CDR1 SNHLY, CDR2 FYNNEI. There are 18 residues in the CDR3. Trimming removed 7 bases from V and 1 base from J; junction bases left unmatched: 12. Here the CDR3 DNA reads TGTGCCAGCAAGGGACAGGGGGCTTGGCGGGACCGCACAGATACGCAGTATTTT. The encoded protein is CASKGQGAWRDRTDTQYF.

V usage is TRBV6-2 or TRBV6-3 and J usage is TRBJ2-1, with TRBD2 matching 8 bases. This CDR3 has 15 amino acids. The ends lost 1 base at V and 8 bases at J; junction bases unmatched: 7. Germline values: CDR1 MNHEY, CDR2 SVGEGT. The CDR3 sequence is CASSYLERELDEQFF. The CDR3 DNA reads TGTGCCAGCAGTTACTTGGAGCGGGAGTTGGATGAGCAGTTCTTC.

This clonotype was counted ten times or more. The chain recombines TRBV28 with TRBJ2-2; D is unresolved. Trimming removed 5 bases from V and 3 bases from J, with 7 bases in between. The CDR3 is 13 amino acids. Germline V gene sequence: CDR1 MDHEN, CDR2 SYDVKM. The CDR3 bases are TGTGCCAGCAGTGATGGCTACACCGGGGAGCTGTTTTTT. Residues: CASSDGYTGELFF.

A remark on this clonotype: A read error is the likely source, as a far larger clone sits one nucleotide away. The chain employs TRBV11-2 and TRBJ2-5, with TRBD2 as a possible D gene (6 bases). The CDR3 spans 14 residues. CDR1 is SGHAT and CDR2 is FQNNGV in the germline V gene. The CDR3 loop is CAGSEAGPGETQYF. Here the CDR3 DNA reads TGTGCCGGCAGTGAAGCGGGCCCCGGAGAGACCCAGTACTTC. The full variable domain, with the rest looked up from reference TRBV11-2 and TRBJ2-5, is EAGVAQSPRYKIIEKRQSVAFWCNPISGHATLYWYQQILGQGPKLLIQFQNNGVVDDSQLPKDRFSAERLKGVDSTLKIQPAKLEDSAVYLCAGSEAGPGETQYFGPGTRLLVL.

This rearrangement joins TRBV2 to TRBJ2-5; D ambiguous. The CDR3 loop spans 13 amino acids. V was trimmed by 8 bases and J by 4 bases, leaving 14 bases between them. Germline V gene lookup returns CDR1 SNHLY and CDR2 FYNNEI. The CDR3 region has the DNA TGTGCCAGCTCTCCAGAGGTGTCAGAGACCCAGTACTTC. Its protein product is CASSPEVSETQYF. Filled out from reference TRBV2 and TRBJ2-5, the complete variable domain reads EPEVTQTPSHQVTQMGQEVILRCVPISNHLYFYWYRQILGQKVEFLVSFYNNEISEKSEIFDDQFSVERPDGSNFTLKIRSTKLEDSAMYFCASSPEVSETQYFGPGTRLLVL.

This clonotype came up a few times. The chain recombines TRBV4-3 with TRBJ2-1, with D unclear. CDR3 length equals 13 residues. Per germline, CDR1 LGHNA and CDR2 YSLEER. The germline V and J ends were trimmed by 0 bases and 7 bases, with 7 bases remaining between them. CDR3 protein: CASSQDLRNEQFF. Written as DNA, the CDR3 is TGCGCCAGCAGCCAAGATTTGAGGAATGAGCAGTTCTTC.

In its sample, this clonotype was seen many times. In nucleotides, the CDR3 is TGTGCCAGCAGCTCCCCAGGGATTTCCTACGAGCAGTACTTC. It is translated as CASSSPGISYEQYF. This rearrangement joins TRBV7-2 to TRBJ2-7, with a possible D match to TRBD1 (5 bases). V lost 4 bases to trimming and J lost 1 base, with 11 bases between them. This CDR3 region has 14 residues. In germline, CDR1 is SGHTA, CDR2 FQGNSA.

This clonotype was picked up a small number of times. This chain joins TRBV9 and TRBJ2-7; D call uncertain. CDR3 size: 13 residues. The ends were cut back, 4 bases at V and 4 bases at J, with 12 bases in the middle. Per the germline V gene, CDR1 is SGDLS and CDR2 is YYNGEE. CDR3 in DNA: TGTGCCAGCAGCCCGTATGGTGGATACGAGCAGTACTTC. This sequence encodes CASSPYGGYEQYF.

Many counts were recorded for this clonotype. The genes are TRBV27 and TRBJ2-1; D ambiguous. The V gene's germline CDR1 is MNHEY and CDR2 SMNVEV (reference sequence). The CDR3 sequence is 13 residues long. Trimming shortened V by 6 bases and J by 3 bases, and 9 bases separated the two germline ends. The CDR3 nucleotides are TGTGCCAGCAGCCCCGACCTCTACAATGAGCAGTTCTTC. This gives the protein CASSPDLYNEQFF.

Details on this clonotype: A much larger clone lies one base from this, so it may be a read error. The chain joins TRBV10-3 to TRBJ1-2, with 8 bases identical to TRBD1. V trimming: 5 bases; J trimming: 0 bases; junction bases outside the gene matches: 8. CDR3 size: 16 residues. Looked up from germline, CDR1 is ENHRY and CDR2 is SYGVKD. The CDR3 protein is CAISYSGQATNYGYTF. The CDR3 DNA is TGTGCCATCAGTTATTCGGGACAGGCGACTAACTATGGCTACACCTTC.

V is TRBV4-1 and J is TRBJ2-2; D is undetermined. V lost 0 bases to trimming and J lost 6 bases, with 8 bases between them. The germline V gene encodes CDR1 MGHRA and CDR2 YSYEKL. The CDR3 totals 14 residues. CDR3 sequence (DNA): TGCGCCAGCAGCCAAGAGGGATCTGCCGGGGAGCTGTTTTTT. This translates into CASSQEGSAGELFF.